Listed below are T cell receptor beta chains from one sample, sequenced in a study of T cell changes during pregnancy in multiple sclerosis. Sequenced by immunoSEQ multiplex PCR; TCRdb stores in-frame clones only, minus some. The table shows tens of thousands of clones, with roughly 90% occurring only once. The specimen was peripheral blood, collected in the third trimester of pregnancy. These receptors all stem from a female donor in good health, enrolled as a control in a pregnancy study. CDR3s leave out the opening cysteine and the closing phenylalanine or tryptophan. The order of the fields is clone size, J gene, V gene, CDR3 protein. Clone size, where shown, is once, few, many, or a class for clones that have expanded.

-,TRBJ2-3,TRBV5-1,ASSLAFRAGSGDTQY
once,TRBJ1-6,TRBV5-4,ASSWDRTGSPLH
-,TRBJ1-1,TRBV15,ATSRQGNTEAF
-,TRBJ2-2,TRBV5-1,ASTRLAGEGGELF
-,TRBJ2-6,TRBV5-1,ASSPYRGSSSGANVLT
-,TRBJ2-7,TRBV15,ATSRAEAGGYEQY
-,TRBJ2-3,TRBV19,ASSGQGAVDTQY
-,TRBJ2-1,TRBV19,ASKGGISYNEQF
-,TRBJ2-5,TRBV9,ASSARLAGEETQY
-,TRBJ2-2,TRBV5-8,ASSLPGTSGDTGELF
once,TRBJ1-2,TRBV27,ASSLMRGRDGYT
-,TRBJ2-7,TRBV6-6,ASSSDSYEQY
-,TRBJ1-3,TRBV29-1,SVSRGTGNTIY
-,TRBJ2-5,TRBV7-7,ASSIREGGRETQY
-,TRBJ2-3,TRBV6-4,ASSGNKGPQY
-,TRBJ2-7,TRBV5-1,ASSLGGTSGNYEQY
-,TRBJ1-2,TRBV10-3,AISGGLGTEGYT
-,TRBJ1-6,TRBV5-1,ASSLGGESYYNSPLH
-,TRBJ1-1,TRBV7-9,ASSLEGQGPTNTEAF
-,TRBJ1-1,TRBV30,AWTRLLNTEAF
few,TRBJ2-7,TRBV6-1,ASRTVLYEQY
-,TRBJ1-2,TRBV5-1,ASSLDPGGDGYT
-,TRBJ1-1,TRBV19,ASSPGLPMNTEAF
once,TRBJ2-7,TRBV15,ATSSLAGLSYEQY
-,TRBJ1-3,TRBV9,ASSVAPGGNGNTIY
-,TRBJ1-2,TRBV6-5,ASSRGLLYGYT
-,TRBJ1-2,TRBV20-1,SGGADYGYT
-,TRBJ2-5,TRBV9,ASSARTGGETQY
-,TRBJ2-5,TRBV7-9,ASSLAIQETQY
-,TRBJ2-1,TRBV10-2,ASSSTSGGYNEQF